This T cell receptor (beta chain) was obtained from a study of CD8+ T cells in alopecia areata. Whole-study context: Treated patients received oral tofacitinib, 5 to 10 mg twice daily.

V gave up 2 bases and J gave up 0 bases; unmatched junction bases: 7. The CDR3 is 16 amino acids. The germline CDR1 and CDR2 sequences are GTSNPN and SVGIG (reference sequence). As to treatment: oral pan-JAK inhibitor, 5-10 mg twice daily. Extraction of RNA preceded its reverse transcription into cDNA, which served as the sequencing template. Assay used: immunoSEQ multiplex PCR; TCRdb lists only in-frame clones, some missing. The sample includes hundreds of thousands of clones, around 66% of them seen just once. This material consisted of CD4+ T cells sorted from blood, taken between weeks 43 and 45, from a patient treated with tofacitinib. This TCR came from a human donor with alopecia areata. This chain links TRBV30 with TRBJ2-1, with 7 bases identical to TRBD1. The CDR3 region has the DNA TGTGCCTGGAGTCAACAGGGGCTTAGCTCCTACAATGAGCAGTTCTTC. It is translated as CAWSQQGLSSYNEQFF.